This is a list of T cell receptor beta chains from one sample in a study of T cell responses to AZD1222 COVID-19 vaccine. This table comes from immunoSEQ multiplex PCR, and its TCRdb copy is limited to in-frame clones, with some not included. The sample shows around 99,000 clones, about nine tenths of them seen only once. The sample in question was peripheral blood, obtained on day 0 of AZD1222 vaccination. These receptors were taken from an adult in good health. The CDR3 runs from the conserved cysteine through the conserved F or W. Fields, in order: CDR3 protein, CDR3 DNA, clone size, D gene, J gene, CDR3 length, V gene. A D gene is named only where the DNA matches it firmly. Clone sizes are given selectively: once, few, many, or a class where the clone is expanded.

CDR3: CASRSPIGQETQYF; DNA: TGTGCCAGCAGGTCCCCCATAGGACAAGAGACCCAGTACTTC; size: -; D: -; J: TRBJ2-5; length: 14; V: TRBV6-6
CDR3: CASSHSGTSYEQYF; DNA: TGTGCCAGCAGTCACTCCGGGACTAGTTACGAGCAGTACTTC; size: -; D: TRBD2; J: TRBJ2-7; length: 14; V: TRBV6-5
CDR3: CASSVLFTGELFF; DNA: TGTGCCAGCAGCGTACTCTTTACCGGGGAGCTGTTTTTT; size: -; D: -; J: TRBJ2-2; length: 13; V: TRBV9
CDR3: CASSLSGGAYTDTQYF; DNA: TGTGCCAGCAGTCTGAGCGGGGGAGCTTACACAGATACGCAGTATTTT; size: -; D: TRBD2; J: TRBJ2-3; length: 16; V: TRBV27
CDR3: CASRPTGGTEAFF; DNA: TGTGCCAGCAGACCAACAGGGGGCACTGAAGCTTTCTTT; size: -; D: TRBD1; J: TRBJ1-1; length: 13; V: TRBV7-2
CDR3: CASSKQTVPEQYF; DNA: TGTGCCAGCAGCAAACAGACGGTCCCAGAGCAGTACTTC; size: -; D: -; J: TRBJ2-7; length: 13; V: TRBV5-5
CDR3: CASSPVAGALNTEAFF; DNA: TGTGCCAGCTCACCAGTGGCCGGAGCATTGAACACTGAAGCTTTCTTT; size: once; D: -; J: TRBJ1-1; length: 16; V: TRBV18
CDR3: CASPPPAYEQYF; DNA: TGTGCCAGCCCCCCCCCTGCCTACGAGCAGTACTTC; size: -; D: -; J: TRBJ2-7; length: 12; V: TRBV6-5
CDR3: CASSHADLGASGYTF; DNA: TGTGCCAGCAGCCACGCGGATCTGGGGGCGTCTGGCTACACCTTC; size: few; D: -; J: TRBJ1-2; length: 15; V: TRBV7-2
CDR3: CASSRWTGNSGTDTQYF; DNA: TGTGCCAGTAGTCGGTGGACAGGGAACTCGGGCACAGATACGCAGTATTTT; size: -; D: TRBD1; J: TRBJ2-3; length: 17; V: TRBV19
CDR3: CASSLGAGVDTEAFF; DNA: TGTGCCAGCAGCTTGGGGGCGGGGGTCGACACTGAAGCTTTCTTT; size: -; D: -; J: TRBJ1-1; length: 15; V: TRBV5-6
CDR3: CSGGESGTANRDEQFF; DNA: TGCAGCGGCGGGGAGAGCGGGACAGCCAACCGCGATGAGCAGTTCTTC; size: once; D: -; J: TRBJ2-1; length: 16; V: TRBV29-1
CDR3: CASSLVSAGVQETQYF; DNA: TGTGCCAGCAGCTTAGTTTCCGCGGGAGTGCAAGAGACCCAGTACTTC; size: -; D: TRBD2; J: TRBJ2-5; length: 16; V: TRBV7-2
CDR3: CATSKPGTNNEQFF; DNA: TGTGCCACCAGCAAACCCGGGACCAACAATGAGCAGTTCTTC; size: -; D: -; J: TRBJ2-1; length: 14; V: TRBV15
CDR3: CASSEYQAVNTEAFF; DNA: TGTGCCAGCAGTGAATATCAAGCGGTGAACACTGAAGCTTTCTTT; size: -; D: -; J: TRBJ1-1; length: 15; V: TRBV25-1
CDR3: CASSPSTGTEAFF; DNA: TGCGCCAGCAGCCCTTCGACAGGAACTGAAGCTTTCTTT; size: -; D: -; J: TRBJ1-1; length: 13; V: TRBV5-1
CDR3: CARFRGPQPGTDTQYF; DNA: TGCGCCAGATTCCGGGGTCCTCAACCGGGCACAGATACGCAGTATTTT; size: -; D: -; J: TRBJ2-3; length: 16; V: TRBV23-1
CDR3: CASSLANYGYTF; DNA: TGTGCCAGCAGCTTGGCCAACTATGGCTACACCTTC; size: -; D: -; J: TRBJ1-2; length: 12; V: TRBV5-6
CDR3: CASVGSFVSSYNEQFF; DNA: TGTGCCAGCGTAGGGTCATTTGTGAGCTCCTACAATGAGCAGTTCTTC; size: -; D: -; J: TRBJ2-1; length: 16; V: TRBV27
CDR3: CASSIGQASYEQYF; DNA: TGTGCCAGTAGTATCGGCCAGGCCTCCTACGAGCAGTACTTC; size: -; D: -; J: TRBJ2-7; length: 14; V: TRBV19
CDR3: CASSPRGVGNSPLHF; DNA: TGCGCCAGCAGCCCCCGGGGAGTCGGAAATTCACCCCTCCACTTT; size: -; D: -; J: TRBJ1-6; length: 15; V: TRBV4-1
CDR3: CASSSDPWGMNTEAFF; DNA: TGTGCCAGCAGCTCGGACCCGTGGGGTATGAACACTGAAGCTTTCTTT; size: -; D: -; J: TRBJ1-1; length: 16; V: TRBV13
CDR3: CASSSGRANTEAFF; DNA: TGTGCCAGCAGCTCGGGACGGGCGAACACTGAAGCTTTCTTT; size: -; D: -; J: TRBJ1-1; length: 14; V: TRBV5-5
CDR3: CASSLDRSQFF; DNA: TGCGCCAGCAGCTTGGACAGGAGTCAGTTCTTC; size: -; D: -; J: TRBJ2-1; length: 11; V: TRBV5-1
CDR3: CASSSESRGTAGELFF; DNA: TGCGCCAGCAGCTCTGAGTCGCGGGGAACCGCCGGGGAGCTGTTTTTT; size: -; D: -; J: TRBJ2-2; length: 16; V: TRBV5-1
CDR3: CASSPGLAGGEQFF; DNA: TGTGCCAGCAGCCCGGGACTCGCCGGTGGAGAGCAGTTCTTC; size: -; D: -; J: TRBJ2-1; length: 14; V: TRBV7-6
CDR3: CASSPQQGNQPQHF; DNA: TGTGCCAGTAGCCCCCAACAGGGGAATCAGCCCCAGCATTTT; size: -; D: TRBD1; J: TRBJ1-5; length: 14; V: TRBV19
CDR3: CASSLGESGPYYEQYF; DNA: TGTGCCAGCAGCTTAGGCGAGAGCGGTCCTTACTACGAGCAGTACTTC; size: -; D: -; J: TRBJ2-7; length: 16; V: TRBV11-2
CDR3: CASSDSDADTQYF; DNA: TGCGCCAGCAGTGACTCGGACGCAGATACGCAGTATTTT; size: -; D: -; J: TRBJ2-3; length: 13; V: TRBV10-1
CDR3: CASSPDRDMFF; DNA: TGTGCCAGCAGCCCGGACAGGGATATGTTCTTC; size: -; D: TRBD1; J: TRBJ2-1; length: 11; V: TRBV3-1/TRBV3-2
CDR3: CASSHGLAGTDTQYF; DNA: TGTGCCAGCTCACACGGACTAGCCGGCACAGATACGCAGTATTTT; size: -; D: TRBD2; J: TRBJ2-3; length: 15; V: TRBV18
CDR3: CASGLVTANPQGTEAFF; DNA: TGTGCTAGTGGTTTGGTGACAGCCAATCCTCAGGGCACTGAAGCTTTCTTT; size: -; D: -; J: TRBJ1-1; length: 17; V: TRBV12-5
CDR3: CASNPTHFRDYYNEQFF; DNA: TGTGCCAGCAACCCAACTCATTTCCGGGACTACTACAATGAGCAGTTCTTC; size: -; D: TRBD2; J: TRBJ2-1; length: 17; V: TRBV7-3
CDR3: CASSEREDPRADTQYF; DNA: TGTGCCAGCAGTGAAAGGGAAGACCCCAGGGCAGATACGCAGTATTTT; size: -; D: -; J: TRBJ2-3; length: 16; V: TRBV2
CDR3: CASSLDPATDTEAFF; DNA: TGCGCCAGCAGCTTGGATCCGGCTACGGACACTGAAGCTTTCTTT; size: -; D: -; J: TRBJ1-1; length: 15; V: TRBV5-1
CDR3: CASSPQGADTQYF; DNA: TGTGCCAGCTCACCACAGGGGGCAGATACGCAGTATTTT; size: -; D: -; J: TRBJ2-3; length: 13; V: TRBV18
CDR3: CASRSGTGGSYEQYF; DNA: TGTGCCAGCAGGTCCGGGACAGGGGGCTCCTACGAGCAGTACTTC; size: -; D: TRBD1; J: TRBJ2-7; length: 15; V: TRBV6-5
CDR3: CASSPRDLINTDTQYF; DNA: TGTGCCAGCTCCCCTCGGGACTTGATAAACACAGATACGCAGTATTTT; size: -; D: -; J: TRBJ2-3; length: 16; V: TRBV18
CDR3: CATSRGSGAFF; DNA: TGTGCCACCAGCAGAGGGTCGGGAGCTTTCTTT; size: -; D: -; J: TRBJ1-1; length: 11; V: TRBV15
CDR3: CAWGRSSGANVLTF; DNA: TGTGCCTGGGGGAGAAGCTCTGGGGCCAACGTCCTGACTTTC; size: -; D: -; J: TRBJ2-6; length: 14; V: TRBV30
CDR3: CASSLSPGDAQTQYF; DNA: TGCGCCAGCAGCTTGTCCCCAGGGGATGCACAGACCCAGTACTTC; size: -; D: -; J: TRBJ2-5; length: 15; V: TRBV5-1
CDR3: CASSSQGTDTQYF; DNA: TGTGCCAGCAGTTCACAGGGCACAGATACGCAGTATTTT; size: -; D: -; J: TRBJ2-3; length: 13; V: TRBV6-2/TRBV6-3
CDR3: CASSDPGKPETQYF; DNA: TGTGCCAGCAGTGACCCCGGGAAACCAGAGACCCAGTACTTC; size: -; D: -; J: TRBJ2-5; length: 14; V: TRBV6-4
CDR3: CASSERAGGGTEAFF; DNA: TGCGCCAGCAGTGAGAGGGCGGGGGGTGGCACTGAAGCTTTCTTT; size: -; D: -; J: TRBJ1-1; length: 15; V: TRBV10-2
CDR3: CASFGPRPDGGNTIYF; DNA: TGTGCCAGCTTCGGCCCCCGACCCGACGGTGGAAACACCATATATTTT; size: -; D: -; J: TRBJ1-3; length: 16; V: TRBV27
CDR3: CAWRQGLSTDTQYF; DNA: TGTGCCTGGAGGCAGGGACTTAGCACAGATACGCAGTATTTT; size: -; D: -; J: TRBJ2-3; length: 14; V: TRBV30
CDR3: CASSLVQGTLYGYTF; DNA: TGCGCCAGCAGCTTGGTCCAGGGGACCCTCTATGGCTACACCTTC; size: -; D: -; J: TRBJ1-2; length: 15; V: TRBV5-1
CDR3: CASRLAGETSPLHF; DNA: TGTGCCAGCAGGCTAGCAGGGGAGACTTCACCCCTCCACTTT; size: few; D: -; J: TRBJ1-6; length: 14; V: TRBV25-1
CDR3: CASSLDLGASYEQYF; DNA: TGTGCCAGCAGCTTAGATCTGGGGGCTTCCTACGAGCAGTACTTC; size: once; D: -; J: TRBJ2-7; length: 15; V: TRBV11-2
CDR3: CASSLEGFTYGYTF; DNA: TGTGCCAGCAGTTTAGAAGGGTTTACCTATGGCTACACCTTC; size: -; D: -; J: TRBJ1-2; length: 14; V: TRBV7-9
CDR3: CASSGSGGAYNEQFF; DNA: TGTGCCAGCAGCGGTAGCGGGGGGGCCTACAATGAGCAGTTCTTC; size: -; D: TRBD2; J: TRBJ2-1; length: 15; V: TRBV5-4